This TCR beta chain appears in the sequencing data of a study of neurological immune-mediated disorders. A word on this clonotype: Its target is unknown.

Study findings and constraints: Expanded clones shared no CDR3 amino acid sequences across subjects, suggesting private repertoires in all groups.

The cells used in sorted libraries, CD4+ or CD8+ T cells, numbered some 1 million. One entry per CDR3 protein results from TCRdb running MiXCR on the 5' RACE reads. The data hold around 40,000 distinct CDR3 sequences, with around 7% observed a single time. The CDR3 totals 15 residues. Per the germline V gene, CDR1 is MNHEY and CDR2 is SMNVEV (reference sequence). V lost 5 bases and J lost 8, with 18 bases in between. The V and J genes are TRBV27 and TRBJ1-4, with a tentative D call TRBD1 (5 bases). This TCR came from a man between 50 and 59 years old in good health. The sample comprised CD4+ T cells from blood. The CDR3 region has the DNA TGTGCCAGCAGTATGAACGGGGCAGATCGGGAAAAACTGTTTTTT. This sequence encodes CASSMNGADREKLFF.